A single sample is the source of the 27 T cell receptor beta chains below, sequenced in a study of OX40 agonist ivuxolimab in advanced cancers. Profiling relied on immunoSEQ multiplex PCR, and the TCRdb table lists in-frame clones only, not all of them. The table shows around 130,000 clones, with just over 90% occurring only once. This specimen consisted of CD4+ or CD8+ T cells sorted from blood, obtained in a trial of the OX40 agonist ivuxolimab. Source of these receptors: an adult with an advanced solid tumor such as melanoma, head and neck, liver or kidney cancer.

This clone was seen only once. The chain joins TRBV18 to TRBJ2-2; maybe TRBD2 (5 bases). This CDR3 is 13 amino acids long. Per germline, CDR1 KGHSH and CDR2 LQKENI. Deletions cut 5 bases from V and 4 bases from J, with 8 bases between. CDR3 in amino acids: CASSGGLTGELFF. CDR3 nucleotides: TGTGCCAGCTCAGGCGGGCTCACCGGGGAGCTGTTTTTT.

This chain links TRBV2 with TRBJ1-1; maybe TRBD1 (6 bases). Between the trimmed V and J ends, which lost 6 bases and 3 bases, there was a span of 11 bases. Germline V CDR1 and CDR2: SNHLY, FYNNEI. This CDR3 is built from 13 residues. The CDR3 protein is CASSQQGYTEAFF. Written as DNA, the CDR3 is TGTGCCAGCAGCCAACAGGGTTACACTGAAGCTTTCTTT.

This rearrangement joins TRBV7-9 to TRBJ2-5; a possible D gene is TRBD1 (5 bases). Germline CDR1 reads SEHNR; CDR2 reads FQNEAQ (reference sequence). The CDR3 sequence is 14 residues long. V lost 5 bases and J lost 4, with 14 bases in between. CDR3 DNA: TGTGCCAGCAGCCAACCTCAAAGGGGAGAGACCCAGTACTTC. Protein: CASSQPQRGETQYF.

This chain uses TRBV28 with TRBJ2-7; D may be TRBD1 or TRBD2 (5 bases each). CDR1 MDHEN and CDR2 SYDVKM come from the germline V gene. This CDR3 spans 11 amino acids. CDR3 coding DNA: TGTGCCAGCAGTTCTCCAGGGACGATGGGGGTC. It translates to CASSSPGTMGV.

The chain joins TRBV20-1 to TRBJ1-1; the D is unclear. CDR3 size: 11 residues. Germline V gene data show CDR1 as DFQATT and CDR2 as SNEGSKA (reference sequence). V dropped 2 bases and J dropped 3 bases, with 4 bases sitting between them. The CDR3 protein is CSARRDTEAFF. The CDR3 DNA reads TGCAGTGCTAGAAGGGACACTGAAGCTTTCTTT.

The chain is built from TRBV6-1 and TRBJ2-4, with 8 bases lining up with TRBD1. J was trimmed by 1 base and V by 4 bases; bases with no gene match: 6. The CDR3 length is 16 residues. CDR1 and CDR2 (germline): MNHNS, SASEGT. The CDR3 reads CASSGTGTGAKNIQYF. The CDR3 nucleotides are TGTGCCAGCAGTGGTACCGGGACAGGTGCCAAAAACATTCAGTACTTC.

This chain uses TRBV5-5 with TRBJ1-3; no definite D call. CDR1 SGHKS and CDR2 YYEKEE come from the germline V gene (reference sequence). Trimming stripped 3 bases from V and 1 base from J, with 8 bases between. The CDR3 length is 14 residues. Here the CDR3 reads CASSSEGSGNTIYF. The DNA for the CDR3 is TGTGCCAGCAGCTCTGAAGGGTCTGGAAACACCATATATTTT.

The J gene is TRBJ2-4, the V gene TRBV7-9, with D tentatively TRBD2 (6 bases). Per the germline V gene, CDR1 is SEHNR and CDR2 is FQNEAQ (reference sequence). The length of the CDR3 is 17 residues. The V gene lost 5 bases and the J gene lost 3 bases, with 20 bases spanning the gap. For the CDR3, the DNA is TGTGCCAGCAGCCCGAGGGGAGGTCTCTGGAGCAAAAACATTCAGTACTTC. This codes for CASSPRGGLWSKNIQYF.

The chain recombines TRBV28 with TRBJ1-2, with TRBD1 matching 9 bases. V shed 6 bases and J 6 bases; nucleotides not matched to a gene: 5. This CDR3 is 13 amino acids long. Germline V gene lookup returns CDR1 MDHEN and CDR2 SYDVKM. The CDR3 sequence is CASRGTGSHGYTF. CDR3 DNA sequence: TGTGCCAGCAGGGGGACAGGGTCCCATGGCTACACCTTC.

V usage is TRBV5-1 and J usage is TRBJ2-3, with 11 bases identical to TRBD2. The V gene's germline CDR1 is SGHRS and CDR2 YFSETQ. The CDR3 runs 17 residues. Trimming at V came to 0 bases and at J to 0 bases, leaving 3 bases not matched to a gene. CDR3 sequence (DNA): TGCGCCAGCAGCTTGGGACTAGCGGGGATTAGCACAGATACGCAGTATTTT. Translation: CASSLGLAGISTDTQYF.

The chain uses TRBV5-5 and TRBJ1-2, with TRBD1 matching 9 bases. The germline CDR1 and CDR2 sequences are SGHKS and YYEKEE (reference sequence). V dropped 0 bases and J dropped 8; count of bases not matched to a gene: 8. There are 15 residues in the CDR3. The CDR3 DNA reads as TGTGCCAGCAGCTTGGCCATACAGGGGGCCATCGGCTACACCTTC. Protein product: CASSLAIQGAIGYTF.

V and J are TRBV18 and TRBJ2-3; the D is unclear. Germline V CDR1 and CDR2: KGHSH, LQKENI. Between the trimmed V and J ends, which lost 1 base and 0 bases, there was a span of 17 bases. The CDR3 length is 18 residues. CDR3 residues: CASSPLGSGFTSTDTQYF. For the CDR3, the DNA is TGTGCCAGCTCACCACTAGGTTCGGGCTTTACTAGCACAGATACGCAGTATTTT.

This clone was observed a few times. This rearrangement joins TRBV7-8 to TRBJ2-7; D is ambiguous. This CDR3 region has 14 residues. V was shortened by 1 base and J by 2 bases, with 9 bases between the two germline ends. Looked up from germline, CDR1 is SGHVS and CDR2 is FQNEAQ. CDR3 DNA: TGTGCCAGCAGCTTAGAACTGGGTCCCTACGAGCAGTACTTC. It codes for CASSLELGPYEQYF.

The genes are TRBV5-1 and TRBJ2-1; 7 bases match TRBD2. This CDR3 region has 15 residues. V shed 5 bases and J 5 bases; nucleotides not matched to a gene: 10. Germline values: CDR1 SGHRS, CDR2 YFSETQ. In DNA form, the CDR3 reads TGCGCCAGCAGTCTTGGAGGGAGGGAGAACAATGAGCAGTTCTTC. Encoded protein: CASSLGGRENNEQFF.

The V call is TRBV5-1, the J call TRBJ2-6; no firm D call. This CDR3 region has 16 residues. V was clipped by 3 bases and J by 1 base, with 11 bases between them. Germline CDR1 and CDR2: SGHRS and YFSETQ. DNA for the CDR3: TGCGCCAGCAGCTCCGAACTCAAGTCTGGGGCCAACGTCCTGACTTTC. It codes for CASSSELKSGANVLTF. The entire variable domain, with the rest obtained from reference TRBV5-1 and TRBJ2-6, is as follows: KAGVTQTPRYLIKTRGQQVTLSCSPISGHRSVSWYQQTPGQGLQFLFEYFSETQRNKGNFPGRFSGRQFSNSRSEMNVSTLELGDSALYLCASSSELKSGANVLTFGAGSRLTVL.

This clone was seen a handful of times. The V call is TRBV2, the J call TRBJ1-5, with 10 bases identical to TRBD1. The germline CDR1 and CDR2 sequences are SNHLY and FYNNEI. This CDR3 comprises 15 residues. V lost 7 bases to trimming and J lost 1 base; unmatched junction nucleotides: 4. The CDR3 DNA sequence: TGTGCCAGCACAAGGACAGGGGGAAGCAATCAGCCCCAGCATTTT. Its translation: CASTRTGGSNQPQHF.

The V gene is TRBV9, the J gene TRBJ1-1; weak D call: TRBD1 (5 bases). Germline V lookup: CDR1 SGDLS, CDR2 YYNGEE. The V end was cut by 0 bases, the J end by 6 bases, with 9 bases between. The CDR3 spans 13 residues. In DNA form, the CDR3 reads TGTGCCAGCAGCGTAGCTTGGGGGTCTGAAGCTTTCTTT. Protein product: CASSVAWGSEAFF. Full variable domain (rest looked up from reference TRBV9 and TRBJ1-1): DSGVTQTPKHLITATGQRVTLRCSPRSGDLSVYWYQQSLDQGLQFLIQYYNGEERAKGNILERFSAQQFPDLHSELNLSSLELGDSALYFCASSVAWGSEAFFGQGTRLTVV.

This chain connects TRBV7-9 to TRBJ1-2, with D uncertain. CDR1 is SEHNR, CDR2 FQNEAQ, per germline (reference sequence). CDR3 length equals 15 residues. V shed 0 bases and J shed 2 bases, with 10 bases lying between them. The CDR3 coding sequence is TGTGCCAGCAGCTTAGCGCCCGAGCGGAACTATGGCTACACCTTC. Its protein product is CASSLAPERNYGYTF.

The genes are TRBV6-5 and TRBJ1-1; 8 nucleotides match TRBD1. This CDR3 has 14 amino acids. The V gene end was trimmed by 6 bases and the J gene end by 0 bases; junction bases not matched to a gene: 3. CDR1 and CDR2 from the germline V gene are MNHEY and SVGAGI. The CDR3 coding sequence is TGTGCCAGCAGGGGGACAGGCTTGAACACTGAAGCTTTCTTT. This translates into CASRGTGLNTEAFF.

The rearrangement joins TRBV29-1 to TRBJ1-2; weak D call: TRBD1 (5 bases). V lost 7 bases, J lost 0 bases, and 12 bases lay in between. In germline, CDR1 is SQVTM, CDR2 ANQGSEA. The CDR3 runs to 13 residues. The CDR3 DNA reads TGCAGCGCCGCTACAGGCCCTAACTATGGCTACACCTTC. Its translation: CSAATGPNYGYTF.

The rearrangement uses TRBV25-1 and TRBJ1-4, with 8 bases fitting TRBD1. CDR1 and CDR2 (germline): MGHDK, SYGVNS. Losses at the gene ends were 8 bases for V and 6 bases for J; bases not matched to a gene: 11. CDR3 size: 15 residues. CDR3 nucleotides: TGTGCCAGCCGGAGCACACGGACAGGGTATGAAAAACTGTTTTTT. It codes for CASRSTRTGYEKLFF.

J is TRBJ2-1 and V is TRBV10-1; D is possibly TRBD1 (6 bases). This CDR3 comprises 13 residues. Germline CDR1 is WNHNN and CDR2 is SYGVQD (reference sequence). Trimming pared 0 bases from V and 8 bases from J, leaving 8 bases between. CDR3 nucleotide sequence: TGCGCCAGCAGTGAGTCGGGGGCACATGAGCAGTTCTTC. Protein product: CASSESGAHEQFF.

The rearrangement links TRBV18 to TRBJ1-6, with D unclear. Germline CDR1 and CDR2: KGHSH and LQKENI. Trimming shortened V by 6 bases and J by 11 bases, and 11 bases separated the two germline ends. The CDR3 is made up of 12 amino acids. CDR3 DNA: TGTGCCAGCTCTCTCGGGGAGGCACCCCTCCACTTT. Its protein product is CASSLGEAPLHF.

In the case of this clone: Other DNA sequences in the same sample also yield this CDR3. The chain uses TRBV18 and TRBJ1-1; D may be TRBD1 (5 bases). Germline V lookup: CDR1 KGHSH, CDR2 LQKENI. The CDR3 spans 14 residues. V lost 3 bases to trimming and J lost 0 bases, with 8 bases between them. For the CDR3, the DNA is TGTGCCAGCTCACCCGACAGAATGAACACTGAAGCTTTCTTT. Its protein is CASSPDRMNTEAFF.

This clone was seen a handful of times. For the CDR3, the DNA is TGTGCCAGCTCCGCCGCGGGCCCGGTGGGAAACACCATATATTTT. Encoded protein: CASSAAGPVGNTIYF. The rearrangement links TRBV13 to TRBJ1-3; no definite D call. Germline V gene data show CDR1 as PRHDT and CDR2 as FYEKMQ (reference sequence). V was shortened by 8 bases and J by 4 bases, with 18 bases between the two germline ends. The CDR3 sequence is 15 residues long. The entire variable domain, with the rest obtained from reference TRBV13 and TRBJ1-3, is as follows: AAGVIQSPRHLIKEKRETATLKCYPIPRHDTVYWYQQGPGQDPQFLISFYEKMQSDKGSIPDRFSAQQFSDYHSELNMSSLELGDSALYFCASSAAGPVGNTIYFGEGSWLTVV.

The chain carries TRBV5-1 and TRBJ1-4, with a possible D match to TRBD1 (6 bases). V lost 4 bases, J lost 5 bases, and 12 bases lay in between. Germline V lookup: CDR1 SGHRS, CDR2 YFSETQ. The CDR3 is 14 amino acids. This CDR3 is CASSDGQGNEKLFF. The CDR3, as DNA: TGCGCCAGCAGCGACGGGCAGGGGAATGAAAAACTGTTTTTT.

The chain recombines TRBV11-2 with TRBJ2-3; D gene ambiguous. This CDR3 has 15 residues. Germline V gene sequence: CDR1 SGHAT, CDR2 FQNNGV. Trimming stripped 1 base from V and 1 base from J, with 9 bases between. CDR3 nucleotide sequence: TGTGCCAGCAGCTTAGTCCGGACCGGCACAGATACGCAGTATTTT. Amino acid sequence: CASSLVRTGTDTQYF.